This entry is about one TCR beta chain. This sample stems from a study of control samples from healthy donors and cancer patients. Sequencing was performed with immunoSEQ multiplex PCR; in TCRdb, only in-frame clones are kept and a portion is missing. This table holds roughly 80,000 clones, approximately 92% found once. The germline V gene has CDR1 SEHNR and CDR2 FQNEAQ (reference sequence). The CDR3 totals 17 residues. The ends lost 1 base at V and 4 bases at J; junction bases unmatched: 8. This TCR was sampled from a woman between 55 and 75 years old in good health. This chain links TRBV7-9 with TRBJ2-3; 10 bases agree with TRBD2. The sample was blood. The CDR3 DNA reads TGTGCCAGCAGCTTAGTGTCTAGCGGGAGCAGTTCAGATACGCAGTATTTT. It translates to CASSLVSSGSSSDTQYF.